This T cell receptor (beta chain) was identified in a study of T cell responses to AZD1222 COVID-19 vaccine. Study observations and caveats: Elevations in Spike-specific TCR breadth and depth followed administration of two AZD1222 doses.

Worth noting for this clone: Its antigen is currently unknown.

The repertoire was sequenced with immunoSEQ multiplex PCR; TCRdb's copy has only in-frame clones and lacks some. The table lists fewer than 140,000 clones, less than 95% of them singletons. The V and J ends lost 6 bases and 0 bases respectively, with 9 bases between them. This CDR3 is built from 13 residues. This receptor was obtained from an adult who received the AZD1222 COVID-19 vaccine. The sample was peripheral blood, taken 28 days after the second AZD1222 dose. The chain has TRBV6-7 and TRBJ2-7; D is uncertain. TRBV6-7 is identified as an open reading frame with a role that is uncertain. In DNA, the CDR3 is TGTGCCAGCAGCCACCAAAGCTCCTACGAGCAGTACTTC. The encoded protein is CASSHQSSYEQYF.